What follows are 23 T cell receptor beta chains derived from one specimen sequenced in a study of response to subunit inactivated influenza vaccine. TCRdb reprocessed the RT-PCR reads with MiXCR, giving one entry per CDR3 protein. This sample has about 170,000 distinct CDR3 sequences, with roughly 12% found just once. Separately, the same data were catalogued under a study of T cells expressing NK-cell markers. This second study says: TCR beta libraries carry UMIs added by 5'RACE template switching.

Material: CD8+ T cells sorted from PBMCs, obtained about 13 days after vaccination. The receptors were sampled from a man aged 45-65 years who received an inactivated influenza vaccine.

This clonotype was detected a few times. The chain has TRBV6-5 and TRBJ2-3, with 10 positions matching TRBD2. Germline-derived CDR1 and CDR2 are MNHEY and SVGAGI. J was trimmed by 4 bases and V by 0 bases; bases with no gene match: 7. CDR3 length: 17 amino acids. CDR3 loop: CASSYSRSGGAADTQYF. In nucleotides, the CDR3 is TGTGCCAGCAGTTACTCGAGAAGCGGGGGGGCCGCAGATACGCAGTATTTT.

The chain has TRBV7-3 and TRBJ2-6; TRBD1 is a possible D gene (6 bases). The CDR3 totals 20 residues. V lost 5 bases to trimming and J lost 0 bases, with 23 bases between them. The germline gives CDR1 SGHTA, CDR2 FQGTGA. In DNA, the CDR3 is TGTGCCAGCAGCCCAAACAGGGACACCTGGTCATCCTCTGGGGCCAACGTCCTGACTTTC. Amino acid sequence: CASSPNRDTWSSSGANVLTF. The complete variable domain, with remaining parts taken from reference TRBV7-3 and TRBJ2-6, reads GAGVSQTPSNKVTEKGKYVELRCDPISGHTALYWYRQSLGQGPEFLIYFQGTGAADDSGLPNDRFFAVRPEGSVSTLKIQRTERGDSAVYLCASSPNRDTWSSSGANVLTFGAGSRLTVL.

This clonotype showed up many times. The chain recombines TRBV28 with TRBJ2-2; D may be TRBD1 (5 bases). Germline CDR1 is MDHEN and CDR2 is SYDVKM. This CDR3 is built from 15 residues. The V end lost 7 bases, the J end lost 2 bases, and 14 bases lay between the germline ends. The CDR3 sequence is CASNGVQGNTGELFF. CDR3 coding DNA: TGTGCCAGCAATGGAGTCCAGGGAAACACCGGGGAGCTGTTTTTT. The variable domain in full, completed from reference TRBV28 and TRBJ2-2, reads DVKVTQSSRYLVKRTGEKVFLECVQDMDHENMFWYRQDPGLGLRLIYFSYDVKMKEKGDIPEGYSVSREKKERFSLILESASTNQTSMYLCASNGVQGNTGELFFGEGSRLTVL.

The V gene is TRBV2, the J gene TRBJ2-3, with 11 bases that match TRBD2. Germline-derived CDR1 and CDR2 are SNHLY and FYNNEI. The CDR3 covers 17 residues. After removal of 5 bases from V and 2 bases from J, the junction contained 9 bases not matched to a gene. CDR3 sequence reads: CASSTLAGGVITDTQYF. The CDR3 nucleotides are TGTGCCAGCAGTACTCTAGCGGGGGGCGTGATCACAGATACGCAGTATTTT.

This CDR3 reads CAFRTDYEQYF. The CDR3, as DNA: TGTGCCTTCCGGACCGACTACGAGCAGTACTTC. The V call is TRBV30, the J call TRBJ2-7; D is unclear. This CDR3 comprises 11 residues. V was trimmed by 7 bases and J by 3 bases, leaving 10 bases between them. The germline CDR1 and CDR2 sequences are GTSNPN and SVGIG (reference sequence).

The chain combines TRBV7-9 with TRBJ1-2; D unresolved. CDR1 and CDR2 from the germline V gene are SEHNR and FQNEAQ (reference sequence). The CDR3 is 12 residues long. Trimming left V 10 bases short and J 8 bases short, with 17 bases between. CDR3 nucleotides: TGTGCCACCCTGCAGTGGCGGGAGGGCTACACCTTC. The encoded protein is CATLQWREGYTF. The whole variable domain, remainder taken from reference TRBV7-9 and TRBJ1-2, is DTGVSQNPRHKITKRGQNVTFRCDPISEHNRLYWYRQTLGQGPEFLTYFQNEAQLEKSRLLSDRFSAERPKGSFSTLEIQRTEQGDSAMYLCATLQWREGYTFGSGTRLTVV.

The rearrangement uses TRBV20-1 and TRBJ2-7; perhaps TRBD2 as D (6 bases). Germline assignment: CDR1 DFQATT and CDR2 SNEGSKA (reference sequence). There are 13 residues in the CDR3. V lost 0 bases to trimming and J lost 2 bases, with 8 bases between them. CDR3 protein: CSAREEGTYEQYF. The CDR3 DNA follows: TGCAGTGCTAGAGAGGAGGGGACCTACGAGCAGTACTTC.

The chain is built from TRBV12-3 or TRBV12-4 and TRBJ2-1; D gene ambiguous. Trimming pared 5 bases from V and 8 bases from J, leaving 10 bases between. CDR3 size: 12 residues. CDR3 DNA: TGTGCCAGCAGTGTAGGGTTCTATGAGCAGTTCTTC. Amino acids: CASSVGFYEQFF.

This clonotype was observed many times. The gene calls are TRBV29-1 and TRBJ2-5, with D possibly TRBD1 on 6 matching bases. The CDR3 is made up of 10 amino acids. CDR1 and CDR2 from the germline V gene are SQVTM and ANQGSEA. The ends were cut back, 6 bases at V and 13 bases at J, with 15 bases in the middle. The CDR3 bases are TGCAGCGTGGAGAGGGACACGTTGTACTTC. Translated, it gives CSVERDTLYF. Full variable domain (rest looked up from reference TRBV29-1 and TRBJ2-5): SAVISQKPSRDICQRGTSLTIQCQVDSQVTMMFWYRQQPGQSLTLIATANQGSEATYESGFVIDKFPISRPNLTFSTLTVSNMSPEDSSIYLCSVERDTLYFGPGTRLLVL.

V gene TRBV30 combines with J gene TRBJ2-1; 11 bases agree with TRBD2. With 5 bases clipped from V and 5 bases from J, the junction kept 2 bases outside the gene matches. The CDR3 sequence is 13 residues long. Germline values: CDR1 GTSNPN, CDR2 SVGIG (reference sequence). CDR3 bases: TGTGCCTGGGCTAGCGGGAGGAACAATGAGCAGTTCTTC. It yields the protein CAWASGRNNEQFF.

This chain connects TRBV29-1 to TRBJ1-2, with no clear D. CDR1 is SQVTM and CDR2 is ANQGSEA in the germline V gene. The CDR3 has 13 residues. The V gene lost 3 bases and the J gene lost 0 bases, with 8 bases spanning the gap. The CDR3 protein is CSVDTGSNYGYTF. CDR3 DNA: TGCAGCGTTGATACGGGTTCTAACTATGGCTACACCTTC.

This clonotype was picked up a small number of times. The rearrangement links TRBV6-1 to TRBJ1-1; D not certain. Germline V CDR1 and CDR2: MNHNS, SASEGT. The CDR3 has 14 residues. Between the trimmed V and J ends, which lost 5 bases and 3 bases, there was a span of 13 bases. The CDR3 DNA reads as TGTGCCAGCAGTCGTCTCCAGGAACACACTGAAGCTTTCTTT. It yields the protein CASSRLQEHTEAFF.

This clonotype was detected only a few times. CDR3 sequence (DNA): TGTGCCAGCACCGACGCCGAGGGAATTGATCAGCCCCAGCATTTT. The encoded protein is CASTDAEGIDQPQHF. The chain combines TRBV6-2 or TRBV6-3 with TRBJ1-5; D gene unclear. CDR1 and CDR2 (germline): MNHEY, SVGEGT. CDR3 size: 15 residues. Trimming removed 7 bases from V and 5 bases from J, with 18 bases in between.

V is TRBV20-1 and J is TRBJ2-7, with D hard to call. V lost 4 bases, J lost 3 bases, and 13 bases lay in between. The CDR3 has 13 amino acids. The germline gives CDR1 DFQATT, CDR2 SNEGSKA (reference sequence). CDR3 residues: CSAKDLRGYEQYF. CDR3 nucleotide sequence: TGCAGTGCTAAAGACTTGCGAGGCTACGAGCAGTACTTC.

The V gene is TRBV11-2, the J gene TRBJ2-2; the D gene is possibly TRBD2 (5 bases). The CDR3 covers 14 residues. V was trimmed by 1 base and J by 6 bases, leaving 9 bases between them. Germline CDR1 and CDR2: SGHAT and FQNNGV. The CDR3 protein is CASSLGRGSGELFF. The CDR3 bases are TGTGCCAGCAGCTTAGGTCGAGGGTCCGGGGAGCTGTTTTTT.

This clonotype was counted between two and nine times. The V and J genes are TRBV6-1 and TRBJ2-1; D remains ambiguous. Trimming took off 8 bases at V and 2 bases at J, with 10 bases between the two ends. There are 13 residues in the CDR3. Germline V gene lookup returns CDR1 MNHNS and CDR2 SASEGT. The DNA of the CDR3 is TGTGCCAGCGGAGAGGCCGCCTACAATGAGCAGTTCTTC. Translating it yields CASGEAAYNEQFF.

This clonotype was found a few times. In DNA form, the CDR3 reads TGCAGCGTTGAAGATCGGCAAGGGCGGGAGGGTTATGGCGCCTACGAGCAGTACTTC. Protein sequence: CSVEDRQGREGYGAYEQYF. The chain is built from TRBV29-1 and TRBJ2-7; 9 bases are a match to TRBD2. The CDR3 consists of 19 residues. The germline V gene encodes CDR1 SQVTM and CDR2 ANQGSEA. V was clipped by 0 bases and J by 2 bases; unmatched bases: 17.

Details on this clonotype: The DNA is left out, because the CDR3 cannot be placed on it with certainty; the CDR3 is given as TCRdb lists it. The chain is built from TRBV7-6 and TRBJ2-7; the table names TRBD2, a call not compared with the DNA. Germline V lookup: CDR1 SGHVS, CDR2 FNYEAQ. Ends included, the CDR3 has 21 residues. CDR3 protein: CASSLSATSIPPTSSTSGLYF.

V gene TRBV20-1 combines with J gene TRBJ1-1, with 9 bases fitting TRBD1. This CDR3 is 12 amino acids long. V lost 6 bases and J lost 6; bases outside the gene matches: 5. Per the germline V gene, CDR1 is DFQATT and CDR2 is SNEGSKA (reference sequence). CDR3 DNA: TGCAGTGCCCCTAGGACAGGGGCTGAAGCTTTCTTT. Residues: CSAPRTGAEAFF.

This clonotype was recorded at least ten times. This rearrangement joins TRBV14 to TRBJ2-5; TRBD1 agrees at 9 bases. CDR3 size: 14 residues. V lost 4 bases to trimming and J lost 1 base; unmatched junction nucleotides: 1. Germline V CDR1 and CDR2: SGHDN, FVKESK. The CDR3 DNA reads TGTGCCAGCAGCCTGGACAGGGGCCAAGAGACCCAGTACTTC. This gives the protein CASSLDRGQETQYF. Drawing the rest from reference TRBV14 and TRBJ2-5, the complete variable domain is EAGVTQFPSHSVIEKGQTVTLRCDPISGHDNLYWYRRVMGKEIKFLLHFVKESKQDESGMPNNRFLAERTGGTYSTLKVQPAELEDSGVYFCASSLDRGQETQYFGPGTRLLVL.

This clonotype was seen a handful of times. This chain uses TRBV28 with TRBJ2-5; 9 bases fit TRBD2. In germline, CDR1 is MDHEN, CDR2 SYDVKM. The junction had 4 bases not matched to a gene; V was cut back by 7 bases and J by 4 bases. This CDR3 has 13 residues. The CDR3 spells CASTGGGAETQYF. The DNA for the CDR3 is TGTGCCAGCACTGGCGGGGGGGCAGAGACCCAGTACTTC.

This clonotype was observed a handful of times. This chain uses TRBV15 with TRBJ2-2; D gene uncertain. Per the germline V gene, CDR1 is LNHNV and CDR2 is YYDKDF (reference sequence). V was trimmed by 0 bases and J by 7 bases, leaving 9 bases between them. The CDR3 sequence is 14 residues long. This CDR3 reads CATSRDRQLGELFF. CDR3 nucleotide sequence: TGTGCCACCAGCAGAGATCGGCAGCTCGGGGAGCTGTTTTTT.

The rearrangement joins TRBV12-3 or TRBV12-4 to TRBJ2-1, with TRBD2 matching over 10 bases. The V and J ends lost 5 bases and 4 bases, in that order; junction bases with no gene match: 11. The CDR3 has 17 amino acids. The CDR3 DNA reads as TGTGCCAGCAGTGCCCGCGTAGCGGGGGGAGGATACAATGAGCAGTTCTTC. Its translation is CASSARVAGGGYNEQFF.